This paragraph covers one T cell receptor (beta chain) sequence. These data originate in a study of blood T cell repertoires in COVID-19. CDR3 length equals 15 residues. The V gene's germline CDR1 is MNHEY and CDR2 SMNVEV (reference sequence). The V gene lost 6 bases and the J gene lost 5 bases, with 20 bases spanning the gap. The protocol was immunoSEQ multiplex PCR, while the TCRdb copy is restricted to in-frame clones and leaves out a portion. The data contain under 300,000 clones, approximately 80% of them seen just once; the ten biggest clones take up approximately 2.3%. This chain links TRBV27 with TRBJ2-7; weak D call: TRBD2 (5 bases). Sequenced input: peripheral blood. The sequence derives from a man aged 35 to 55 who had recovered from COVID-19. The CDR3 region is CASRDPSLRAHEQYF. Written as DNA, the CDR3 is TGTGCCAGCAGGGATCCAAGCCTGAGGGCTCACGAGCAGTACTTC.